This TCR beta chain was identified during a study of beta chain features in type 1 diabetes. Based on CD45RO/CCR7/CD25/CD127/CD95/CD27, CD4+ regulatory, stem cell-like memory, naive and central memory cells were sorted. Study-level points and caveats: Researchers could not determine here whether HLA type influences TCRB rearrangement. All four CD4+ subsets from Type 1 diabetes patients carried moderately but significantly shorter TCRB CDR3s.

V lost 4 bases, J lost 6 bases, and 23 bases lay in between. In germline, CDR1 is SQVTM, CDR2 ANQGSEA. The CDR3 covers 16 residues. As for this clone: Its antigen is undetermined.

All of the isolated RNA was reverse transcribed, so expressed TCRB transcripts were sequenced. An average of around 3.9 million reads was obtained for naive, central memory and regulatory T cell samples. The assay was immunoSEQ multiplex PCR, and TCRdb's table has in-frame clones only and misses some. The data show under 200,000 clones, around 8% seen once. The sequencing sample was made of central memory CD4+ T cells from blood. The rearrangement uses TRBV29-1 and TRBJ2-3; possibly TRBD1 for D (6 bases). This TCR derives from a man aged 18 to 30 in good health. This CDR3 is CSVGDRRGIETDTQYF. The CDR3 DNA is TGCAGCGTTGGAGATCGAAGGGGGATTGAGACGGATACGCAGTATTTT.